The 10 T cell receptor beta chains below all came from one sample that was sequenced in a study of CD8+ T cells in alopecia areata. Extraction of RNA preceded its reverse transcription into cDNA, which served as the sequencing template. Measured with immunoSEQ multiplex PCR; TCRdb has only the in-frame clones, and not every one. The sample holds over 150,000 clones, approximately 62% seen once. Sample: CD4+ T cells sorted from blood, taken at week 0. These receptors all stem from a human donor with alopecia areata.

J is TRBJ2-7 and V is TRBV10-3; a weak D match, TRBD2 (6 bases). There are 14 residues in the CDR3. Germline CDR1 reads ENHRY; CDR2 reads SYGVKD. V gave up 2 bases and J gave up 2 bases, with 10 bases separating them. The CDR3 here is CAISEISGPYEQYF. Written as DNA, the CDR3 is TGTGCCATCAGTGAGATTAGCGGTCCCTACGAGCAGTACTTC.

The rearrangement uses TRBV18 and TRBJ1-2; 9 bases align to TRBD1. Per germline, CDR1 KGHSH and CDR2 LQKENI. Trimming at V came to 2 bases and at J to 8 bases, leaving 6 bases not matched to a gene. This CDR3 region has 14 residues. The CDR3 reads CASSPVTGGFGYTF. The CDR3 DNA reads TGTGCCAGCTCACCAGTCACAGGGGGCTTCGGCTACACCTTC.

The V gene is TRBV30, the J gene TRBJ2-2; 12 nucleotides match TRBD2. Germline-derived CDR1 and CDR2 are GTSNPN and SVGIG (reference sequence). The trim removed 4 bases at V and 6 bases at J, leaving 9 bases unmatched. This CDR3 has 16 amino acids. The CDR3 protein is CAWKPSGGAFAGELFF. CDR3 in DNA: TGTGCCTGGAAACCTAGCGGGGGGGCATTCGCCGGGGAGCTGTTTTTT. Full variable domain (missing parts from reference TRBV30 and TRBJ2-2): SQTIHQWPATLVQPVGSPLSLECTVEGTSNPNLYWYRQAAGRGLQLLFYSVGIGQISSEVPQNLSASRPQDRQFILSSKKLLLSDSGFYLCAWKPSGGAFAGELFFGEGSRLTVL.

This chain links TRBV4-3 with TRBJ2-7, with a possible D match to TRBD2 (5 bases). The germline V and J ends were trimmed by 1 base and 4 bases, with 8 bases remaining between them. Germline values: CDR1 LGHNA, CDR2 YSLEER. There are 13 residues in the CDR3. In DNA, the CDR3 is TGCGCCAGCAGCCAAGCTAGAGGGTACGAGCAGTACTTC. As protein: CASSQARGYEQYF.

About this clone itself: Its ends do not fully match the called genes, so a read error is possible. This rearrangement joins TRBV29-1 to TRBJ1-2; D uncertain. The CDR3 is 13 amino acids. Germline lookup yields CDR1 SQVTM and CDR2 ANQGSEA. The DNA of the CDR3 is TGCAGCGTGGAAGGACTGCGTCCGAAGGGCTACACCTTC. As protein: CSVEGLRPKGYTF.

A few counts support this clone. V is TRBV19 and J is TRBJ2-7; D is possibly TRBD1 (5 bases). CDR1 and CDR2 from the germline V gene are LNHDA and SQIVND (reference sequence). This CDR3 comprises 13 residues. The V end lost 4 bases, the J end lost 9 bases, and 16 bases lay between the germline ends. CDR3 sequence reads: CASSRKLDTGQYF. The CDR3 DNA reads as TGTGCCAGTAGTAGGAAACTGGACACCGGGCAGTACTTC.

The chain links TRBV6-1 to TRBJ1-2; no definite D call. Germline lookup yields CDR1 MNHNS and CDR2 SASEGT. Trimming left V 6 bases short and J 3 bases short, with 11 bases between. This CDR3 region has 13 residues. The CDR3 DNA reads TGTGCCAGCAGGAGGAACAGTGACTATGGCTACACCTTC. This translates into CASRRNSDYGYTF.

This clone was detected only a few times. The gene calls are TRBV6-1 and TRBJ1-5; possible D gene TRBD1, 6 bases. The germline V gene encodes CDR1 MNHNS and CDR2 SASEGT. The CDR3 has 13 residues. V shed 6 bases and J shed 2 bases, with 8 bases lying between them. The CDR3 sequence: CASSPGGNQPQHF. CDR3 DNA sequence: TGTGCCAGCAGCCCAGGGGGCAATCAGCCCCAGCATTTT.

This sequence joins TRBV28 and TRBJ2-5, with D maybe TRBD1 (5 bases). The germline gives CDR1 MDHEN, CDR2 SYDVKM. The ends were cut back, 6 bases at V and 1 base at J, with 9 bases in the middle. This CDR3 is 13 amino acids long. The CDR3 DNA is TGTGCCAGCAGATTAGACAGCCAAGAGACCCAGTACTTC. It yields the protein CASRLDSQETQYF.

The chain has TRBV5-1 and TRBJ1-1, with TRBD1 identical over 12 bases. Unmatched junction bases numbered 8, after V lost 4 bases and J lost 4 bases. This CDR3 has 16 amino acids. Germline V gives CDR1 SGHRS, CDR2 YFSETQ. CDR3 region: CASSGGTGGGPTEAFF. The CDR3 DNA reads as TGCGCCAGCAGCGGTGGGACAGGGGGCGGCCCCACTGAAGCTTTCTTT.